This T cell receptor beta chain is drawn from a study of T cells in Graves' hyperthyroidism and ophthalmopathy (dated by TCRdb to between 2018 and 2020). Regarding the study in general: Peripheral blood was sampled at the time of initial diagnosis, prior to any treatment. To identify distinguishing TCR V-J signatures, a discovery cohort of around 100 patients was used, comprising 43 with Graves' ophthalmopathy and under 60 with stable Graves' hyperthyroidism. Prospective prediction of ophthalmopathy was tested in an independent validation cohort of 18 to 20 hyperthyroidism patients and roughly 16 patients who later progressed to ophthalmopathy. The 100 discovery patients were randomly divided into training and test sets at a 7:3 ratio. The study also compared thyroid tissue and blood T-cell repertoires from more than five Graves' hyperthyroidism patients. Following sampling, methimazole starting at 30 mg daily was given to hyperthyroidism patients, and high-dose intravenous methylprednisolone was given to ophthalmopathy patients. According to the paper, TCR Vbeta CDR3 sequencing was carried out on around 140 peripheral blood samples, which came from approximately 43 ophthalmopathy, some 73 hyperthyroidism and some 17 progressor patients. Study-level results and caveats: In cross-validation, a model built on a 13 V-J signature told ophthalmopathy apart from stable hyperthyroidism with roughly 87% sensitivity and 81% to 82% specificity, and in testing the same model reached 80%/75%. Most expanded thyroid clonotypes (frequency above 0.001) were also detected in blood, suggesting blood repertoires may reflect thyroid immune responses. Sample size was not statistically predetermined, and investigators were not blinded to group allocation. During validation, the model predicted progression to ophthalmopathy a median of roughly six months ahead of onset, with almost 71% sensitivity and 72.22% specificity.

Ophthalmopathy patients had moderately to severely active disease, with a Clinical Activity Score of 3 or more, a NOSPECS grade of 4 or more, and a disease duration of less than 3 months. The study excluded patients with uncontrolled infections, other autoimmune diseases, pregnancy or lactation. Diagnoses were based on clinical symptoms, serum thyroxine and TRAb, thyroid ultrasound and orbital computed tomography. PBMCs were isolated from about 10 ml of fresh peripheral blood by Ficoll-Paque density gradient centrifugation. Total RNA was extracted using Trizol reagent, and RNA quality was assessed on an Agilent 2100 Bioanalyzer. This clonotype appeared many times. The antigen it recognizes is unknown. One base away there is no much larger clone; base qualities are not given. TCR beta CDR3 regions were amplified from RNA transcripts. The TCR CDR3 was subjected to a first round of RT-PCR using the HTBI primer set and the Qiagen OneStep RT-PCR kit. A second multiplex PCR round built the libraries, followed by size selection and purification. The libraries were sequenced on an Illumina HiSeq2000 using paired-end 100 bp reads. In the paper's pipeline: Raw data were processed with SOAPnuke, discarding reads with adapters, uncalled bases, mean Phred below 15, or no exact constant-primer or identifier match. High-quality paired reads were merged using COPE v1.2.5, and each unique nucleotide sequence was defined as a clonotype. Clonotypes were aligned to IMGT TRBV, TRBD and TRBJ reference segments using MiTCR v1.1. Only V-J combinations with frequency above 0.0001, covering roughly 99% of repertoires, were analysed. A TCS score was defined as the ratio of F50 (clonal expansion) to E x V (chaos), with BLOSUM62-based TCRdist applied between CDR3 peptides within each V-J. Welch's t-statistics and random forest reduced just over 500 V-J features to roughly 13, which were used in a naive Bayes classifier (R e1071). TCRdb trimmed the raw reads at Q25, called clones with MiXCR and kept productive beta chains. Duplicate CDR3 protein sequences are folded into a single record with the most common DNA and genes. The V and J calls, along with clone size, are taken from TCRdb and not from the paper's own processing. The sample data list more than 450,000 distinct CDR3 sequences, and just under 20% of these were observed just once. The ten largest clones capture around 50% of the sample.

Specimen: blood. The origin of this receptor is a man in his forties with Graves' ophthalmopathy.

The CDR3 reads as follows: CASSPRDGRNEQFF. The base sequence is TGTGCCAGCAGCCCCCGGGACGGGCGGAATGAGCAGTTCTTC. The sequence joins TRBV7-9 to TRBJ2-1; the D segment is perhaps TRBD1 or TRBD2, each sharing 5 matched bases. From the cysteine through the phenylalanine, the CDR3 covers 14 amino acids. Here the CDR3 DNA is all that survives: 42 bases in frame from base 1. The trim is 5 bases for V and 7 bases for J, with a gap of 15 bases between the germline ends. The germline V gene encodes CDR1 SEHNR and CDR2 FQNEAQ (reference sequence).